This T cell receptor beta chain was recovered during a study of T cell changes during pregnancy in multiple sclerosis. This clone was observed once. TCRdb's table, derived via immunoSEQ multiplex PCR, lists solely in-frame clones and lacks some. There are about 77,000 clones in the sample; approximately 94% occur only once, and 2% to 3% lies in the top ten. Sequenced here: peripheral blood, sampled after pregnancy. The receptor's source is a female donor in good health, enrolled as a control in a pregnancy study.

CDR3 in amino acids: CASSLAVGTGHGYTF. DNA for the CDR3: TGTGCCAGCAGCTTAGCCGTCGGGACAGGGCATGGCTACACCTTC. The V call is TRBV11-2, the J call TRBJ1-2; TRBD1 matches at 9 bases. CDR1 is SGHAT and CDR2 is FQNNGV in the germline V gene. The CDR3 length is 15 residues. V trimming: 1 base; J trimming: 6 bases; junction bases outside the gene matches: 6.